This entry is about one TCR beta chain. The antigen remains undetermined. Trimming took off 1 base at V and 1 base at J, with 4 bases between the two ends. This CDR3 has 13 amino acids. From germline, CDR1 is SGHTA and CDR2 FQGTGA. Data came from immunoSEQ multiplex PCR; TCRdb stores just in-frame clones and leaves some out. The top ten hold roughly a sixth of the sample, which has about 52,000 clones, more than 75% seen once. The data stem from a study of T cells in localized non-small cell lung cancer. Findings and limits, study-wide: Uninvolved adjacent lung had more T cell clonality than any other tissue, topping tumor. Longer overall survival was associated with a higher density of T cells in the blood. There were a median around 59 of the top 100 tumor clones appearing in adjacent lung.

The sample was PBMCs, taken before any cancer treatment. V and J are TRBV7-3 and TRBJ1-1; D uncertain. The TCR comes from a female donor with stage II lung adenocarcinoma. CDR3 DNA sequence: TGTGCCAGCAGCTTAAGGGGGAACACTGAAGCTTTCTTT. Protein: CASSLRGNTEAFF. Using reference TRBV7-3 and TRBJ1-1 for the parts outside the CDR3, the full variable domain is GAGVSQTPSNKVTEKGKYVELRCDPISGHTALYWYRQSLGQGPEFLIYFQGTGAADDSGLPNDRFFAVRPEGSVSTLKIQRTERGDSAVYLCASSLRGNTEAFFGQGTRLTVV.